What follows are 17 T cell receptor beta chains derived from one specimen sequenced in a study of CD8 T cells in ankylosing spondylitis. Findings of the study overall: A motif in TCR beta, a set of roughly eight highly homologous variants, appeared characteristic of ankylosing spondylitis blood.

Their antigen targets remain unknown. Each CDR3 protein gets one entry after TCRdb re-called the 5' RACE reads with MiXCR. Of over 400,000 distinct CDR3 sequences in the sample, 25% to 30% are singletons; the top ten hold 0.85% to 1%. What was sequenced was blood, either unsorted or a sorted T cell fraction (not recorded which). The source is a male donor with ankylosing spondylitis.

This clonotype has just a few counts. The chain is built from TRBV5-1 and TRBJ2-6; no clear D. Trimming cost V 0 bases and J 2 bases, with 6 bases left between them. CDR1 is SGHRS, CDR2 YFSETQ, per germline. The CDR3 has 15 residues. The CDR3 here is CASSLALTGANVLTF. The CDR3 DNA reads TGCGCCAGCAGCTTGGCCCTCACTGGGGCCAACGTCCTGACTTTC.

The genes are TRBV5-1 and TRBJ2-7, with D maybe TRBD1 (5 bases). Germline CDR1 SGHRS, CDR2 YFSETQ. The ends were cut back, 4 bases at V and 4 bases at J, with 9 bases in the middle. CDR3 length equals 12 residues. CDR3 sequence reads: CASSMQGYEQYF. The CDR3 DNA follows: TGCGCCAGCAGCATGCAGGGTTACGAGCAGTACTTC.

The rearrangement uses TRBV5-1 and TRBJ2-1; D not certain. Germline V gives CDR1 SGHRS, CDR2 YFSETQ. Trimming cost V 2 bases and J 8 bases, with 5 bases left between them. This CDR3 region has 11 residues. CDR3 sequence: CASSFQDEQFF. The CDR3 bases are TGCGCCAGCAGCTTTCAGGATGAGCAGTTCTTC.

The chain carries TRBV20-1 and TRBJ1-1; D gene uncertain. Germline V lookup: CDR1 DFQATT, CDR2 SNEGSKA (reference sequence). V lost 8 bases to trimming and J lost 5 bases, with 18 bases between them. The length of the CDR3 is 13 residues. As DNA, the CDR3 is TGCAGTTCCCACGGAGGACGAGGAACTGAAGCTTTCTTT. Translated: CSSHGGRGTEAFF.

The V gene is TRBV2, the J gene TRBJ1-2, with 8 bases aligning to TRBD1. Germline V CDR1 and CDR2: SNHLY, FYNNEI. V was clipped by 5 bases and J by 8 bases; unmatched bases: 10. CDR3 length equals 14 residues. The CDR3 protein is CASSYRGGRNGYTF. The CDR3 DNA follows: TGTGCCAGCAGTTACAGGGGGGGACGGAACGGCTACACCTTC.

The chain joins TRBV7-9 to TRBJ1-1; unclear D gene. Trimming removed 3 bases at V and 2 bases at J, with 7 bases between. The V gene's germline CDR1 is SEHNR and CDR2 FQNEAQ (reference sequence). The CDR3 loop spans 13 amino acids. The CDR3 nucleotides are TGTGCCAGCAGCTTCCCTCGAAACACTGAAGCTTTCTTT. It translates to CASSFPRNTEAFF.

This clonotype was found a few times. V usage is TRBV5-1 and J usage is TRBJ2-3; possible D gene TRBD2, 6 bases. V was clipped by 0 bases and J by 0 bases, with 11 bases between them. Germline loops: CDR1 SGHRS, CDR2 YFSETQ. CDR3 size: 16 residues. The CDR3 loop is CASSLEVAESTDTQYF. The CDR3 DNA is TGCGCCAGCAGCTTGGAGGTAGCGGAGAGCACAGATACGCAGTATTTT.

This sequence joins TRBV19 and TRBJ2-2; D is unresolved. V was cut by 5 bases and J by 4 bases, with 5 bases left in between. Per germline, CDR1 LNHDA and CDR2 SQIVND (reference sequence). The CDR3 spans 12 residues. The DNA of the CDR3 is TGTGCCAGTAGTCCAGCCACCGGGGAGCTGTTTTTT. Protein: CASSPATGELFF.

This chain uses TRBV5-1 with TRBJ2-1; D call uncertain. The germline V gene has CDR1 SGHRS and CDR2 YFSETQ. The ends were cut back, 3 bases at V and 10 bases at J, with 14 bases in the middle. The CDR3 is 13 residues long. The CDR3 DNA is TGCGCCAGCAGCTCTGATCGGGCTCGGGAGCAGTTCTTC. It translates to CASSSDRAREQFF.

A few counts support this clonotype. J is TRBJ1-5 and V is TRBV7-2; 10 nucleotides line up with TRBD1. The CDR3 has 15 amino acids. V dropped 5 bases and J dropped 7; count of bases not matched to a gene: 8. The germline V gene has CDR1 SGHTA and CDR2 FQGNSA. CDR3 in amino acids: CASSKGTGAEQPQHF. The CDR3, as DNA: TGTGCCAGCAGCAAAGGGACAGGGGCAGAGCAGCCCCAGCATTTT.

V and J are TRBV5-1 and TRBJ2-2, with D perhaps TRBD2 (6 bases). V was cut by 4 bases and J by 5 bases, with 15 bases left in between. CDR1 SGHRS and CDR2 YFSETQ come from the germline V gene. The CDR3 sequence is 15 residues long. The chain's CDR3 is CASSGGLPKTGELFF. The DNA of the CDR3 is TGCGCCAGCAGCGGGGGACTCCCCAAAACCGGGGAGCTGTTTTTT.

Only a few counts were recorded for this clonotype. This chain uses TRBV3-1 with TRBJ2-7; D unclear. The ends were cut back, 4 bases at V and 6 bases at J, with 13 bases in the middle. This CDR3 has 13 residues. In germline, CDR1 is LGHDT, CDR2 YNNKEL (reference sequence). The CDR3 sequence is CASSPMIYGEQYF. Written as DNA, the CDR3 is TGTGCCAGCAGCCCTATGATATATGGCGAGCAGTACTTC.

J is TRBJ2-1 and V is TRBV20-1; D gene ambiguous. The CDR3 spans 15 residues. V dropped 4 bases and J dropped 0 bases, with 13 bases sitting between them. The V gene's germline CDR1 is DFQATT and CDR2 SNEGSKA (reference sequence). Here the CDR3 reads CSAKRPDSSYNEQFF. CDR3 DNA sequence: TGCAGTGCTAAAAGACCAGATAGCTCCTACAATGAGCAGTTCTTC.

This clonotype showed up just a few times. The V gene is TRBV20-1, the J gene TRBJ1-3; D unclear. V lost 3 bases, J lost 6 bases, and 9 bases lay in between. The CDR3 runs 12 residues. From germline, CDR1 is DFQATT and CDR2 SNEGSKA (reference sequence). CDR3 sequence reads: CSASGWINTIYF. DNA of the CDR3: TGCAGTGCTAGTGGGTGGATAAACACCATATATTTT.

This clonotype was counted a few times. The V and J genes are TRBV29-1 and TRBJ1-4; 12 nucleotides match TRBD1. Germline CDR1 reads SQVTM; CDR2 reads ANQGSEA. This CDR3 is built from 16 residues. V was clipped by 7 bases and J by 6 bases; unmatched bases: 12. CDR3 region: CSASKFGTGGYEKLFF. The CDR3 DNA reads as TGCAGCGCCTCCAAGTTCGGGACAGGGGGCTATGAAAAACTGTTTTTT.

The chain uses TRBV20-1 and TRBJ2-3; 10 bases are a match to TRBD2. The junction had 15 bases not matched to a gene; V was cut back by 6 bases and J by 0 bases. This CDR3 spans 18 amino acids. The germline V gene encodes CDR1 DFQATT and CDR2 SNEGSKA (reference sequence). The CDR3 sequence is CSAPDAGGTSASTDTQYF. The CDR3 DNA follows: TGCAGTGCCCCGGACGCCGGCGGGACTAGCGCCAGCACAGATACGCAGTATTTT.

J is TRBJ2-1 and V is TRBV2; tentative D call: TRBD1 (6 bases). V lost 7 bases and J lost 5, with 21 bases in between. Germline CDR1 is SNHLY and CDR2 is FYNNEI. The CDR3 length is 16 residues. The CDR3 loop reads CASIPQLPGQNNEQFF. Written as DNA, the CDR3 is TGTGCCAGCATACCCCAGTTGCCGGGACAAAACAATGAGCAGTTCTTC.